This passage covers 32 T cell receptor beta chains from one sample sequenced in a study of regulatory T cells in long-lasting Graves disease. TCR beta libraries were built with iRepertoire HTBI primers and Arm-PCR of CDR3 regions. TCRdb recomputed calls from the multiplex PCR reads with MiXCR, one row per CDR3 protein. This table has approximately 360,000 distinct CDR3 sequences, 12% appearing once. As for time point: newly diagnosed GD, antithyroid drugs for less than 3 months. With RNA extracted from PBMCs as input, the TCR library was made. In addition, the sample was reused for a study of T cells in Graves' hyperthyroidism and ophthalmopathy.

Sequencing used peripheral blood mononuclear cells (PBMCs), obtained at new diagnosis, from a patient treated with antithyroid drugs. These receptors all stem from a young woman with Graves disease.

This clonotype appeared many times. The rearrangement links TRBV3-1 to TRBJ1-1; a possible D gene is TRBD1 (6 bases). The CDR3 is 13 residues long. Germline CDR1 is LGHDT and CDR2 is YNNKEL (reference sequence). V lost 4 bases and J lost 10, with 16 bases in between. CDR3 in amino acids: CASSPSLGGRAFF. CDR3 in DNA: TGTGCCAGCAGCCCATCCTTGGGGGGGCGAGCTTTCTTT.

This clonotype was recorded at least ten times. CDR3 sequence: CASSVTGGGSYNEQFF. In nucleotides, the CDR3 is TGTGCCAGCAGCGTCACGGGCGGGGGGTCCTACAATGAGCAGTTCTTC. The chain couples TRBV7-9 to TRBJ2-1; 8 bases map to TRBD2. The CDR3 runs to 16 residues. Germline values: CDR1 SEHNR, CDR2 FQNEAQ (reference sequence). With 5 bases clipped from V and 1 base from J, the junction kept 7 bases outside the gene matches.

As regards this clonotype: A read error may explain this, as a much larger clone is one base away. The chain joins TRBV6-1 to TRBJ2-1, with 7 nucleotides matching TRBD2. The CDR3 extends over 15 amino acids. CDR1 is MNHNS and CDR2 is SASEGT in the germline V gene. The CDR3 loop reads CASSQSGVSCNEQFF. CDR3 nucleotides: TGTGCCAGCAGCCAAAGCGGGGTCTCCTGCAATGAGCAGTTCTTC.

This clonotype appeared a few times. The chain couples TRBV29-1 to TRBJ2-1; 9 nucleotides agree with TRBD1. This CDR3 is 13 amino acids long. The trim removed 7 bases at V and 3 bases at J, leaving 4 bases unmatched. The germline gives CDR1 SQVTM, CDR2 ANQGSEA. CDR3 nucleotides: TGCAGCGCCCAGGACAGGGGCTACAATGAGCAGTTCTTC. Protein sequence: CSAQDRGYNEQFF.

This clonotype was seen only a few times. The CDR3 nucleotides read TGCAGTGCTCCCGGTGGGGGCGGGAACACCGGGGAGCTGTTTTTT. This translates into CSAPGGGGNTGELFF. The rearrangement links TRBV20-1 to TRBJ2-2; D may be TRBD1 (6 bases). This CDR3 spans 15 amino acids. Germline CDR1 DFQATT, CDR2 SNEGSKA (reference sequence). Trimming left V 5 bases short and J 1 base short, with 14 bases between.

The V and J genes are TRBV15 and TRBJ2-1, with 7 bases lining up with TRBD2. Per the germline V gene, CDR1 is LNHNV and CDR2 is YYDKDF (reference sequence). V lost 1 base to trimming and J lost 5 bases; unmatched junction nucleotides: 11. There are 17 residues in the CDR3. The CDR3 bases are TGTGCCACCAGCAGAGCACGAGCGGGACGTCGAGACAATGAGCAGTTCTTC. Its translation is CATSRARAGRRDNEQFF.

The chain combines TRBV7-2 with TRBJ1-2, with D perhaps TRBD1 (6 bases). This CDR3 has 12 residues. The germline gives CDR1 SGHTA, CDR2 FQGNSA. V dropped 8 bases and J dropped 8 bases, with 15 bases sitting between them. CDR3 DNA: TGTGCCAGCGCGGGGGGCAGCGACGGCTACACCTTC. It translates to CASAGGSDGYTF.

This clonotype has a count of ten or more. The chain employs TRBV6-2 or TRBV6-3 and TRBJ2-1; TRBD2 agrees at 7 bases. CDR1 and CDR2 (germline): MNHEY, SVGEGT. The trim removed 2 bases at V and 3 bases at J, leaving 16 bases unmatched. CDR3 length: 19 residues. The CDR3 nucleotides are TGTGCCAGCAGTTACAACGGCCTACGGGGGAGGGGATTCTACAATGAGCAGTTCTTC. This gives the protein CASSYNGLRGRGFYNEQFF.

This clonotype was picked up many times. The rearrangement joins TRBV7-2 to TRBJ1-1, with a possible D match to TRBD1 (6 bases). CDR1 and CDR2 (germline): SGHTA, FQGNSA. The CDR3 consists of 15 residues. V shed 5 bases and J shed 2 bases, with 15 bases lying between them. The CDR3, as DNA: TGTGCCAGCAGCGCCCGGGACACAGATAACACTGAAGCTTTCTTT. Amino acid sequence: CASSARDTDNTEAFF.

This clonotype was recorded many times. CDR3 residues: CASSHRGGTDTQYF. The DNA for the CDR3 is TGTGCCAGCAGCCATCGGGGGGGCACAGATACGCAGTATTTT. The chain couples TRBV28 to TRBJ2-3; 7 nucleotides line up with TRBD2. J gave up 1 base and V 6 bases, and 4 bases lay outside the gene matches. Germline CDR1 is MDHEN and CDR2 is SYDVKM. This CDR3 is 14 amino acids long.

This clonotype was observed at least ten times. The V gene is TRBV12-5, the J gene TRBJ1-1; 11 bases are shared with TRBD1. Unmatched junction bases numbered 8, after V lost 4 bases and J lost 4 bases. Germline V CDR1 and CDR2: LGHNT, FRNRAP. This CDR3 has 16 amino acids. The CDR3 DNA sequence: TGTGCTAGTGGTTCCGGATCCGGGACAGGGGGCACTGAAGCTTTCTTT. It yields the protein CASGSGSGTGGTEAFF.

This clonotype was seen repeatedly, ten times or more. V and J are TRBV11-1 and TRBJ1-1, with a weak D call TRBD1 (6 bases). The V gene's germline CDR1 is SGHAT and CDR2 FQDESV (reference sequence). Trimming took 0 bases from V and 8 from J, leaving 10 bases between them. The CDR3 covers 13 residues. This CDR3 is CASSLAQTGEAFF. DNA for the CDR3: TGTGCCAGCAGCTTAGCGCAAACAGGGGAAGCTTTCTTT.

This clonotype occurred many times. The V and J genes are TRBV27 and TRBJ2-2; a weak D match, TRBD2 (5 bases). V was shortened by 1 base and J by 0 bases, with 6 bases between the two germline ends. This CDR3 is 15 amino acids long. The germline V gene encodes CDR1 MNHEY and CDR2 SMNVEV (reference sequence). The CDR3 region has the DNA TGTGCCAGCAGTTTATGGACTCCGAACACCGGGGAGCTGTTTTTT. Translation: CASSLWTPNTGELFF.

This clonotype has a count of ten or more. This chain uses TRBV7-3 with TRBJ2-5; D remains unclear. Germline-derived CDR1 and CDR2 are SGHTA and FQGTGA. This CDR3 has 13 amino acids. V lost 0 bases to trimming and J lost 5 bases, with 7 bases between them. CDR3 DNA sequence: TGTGCCAGCAGCTTAACGGCCGCTGAGACCCAGTACTTC. Translated: CASSLTAAETQYF.

At least ten counts were recorded for this clonotype. The V and J genes are TRBV15 and TRBJ1-5; no reliable D call. Germline CDR1 is LNHNV and CDR2 is YYDKDF (reference sequence). V was clipped by 3 bases and J by 6 bases, with 18 bases between them. The CDR3 totals 16 residues. The CDR3 region has the DNA TGTGCCACCAGCAGTGACTCCTTCCGGACTTTTCAGCCCCAGCATTTT. Translation gives CATSSDSFRTFQPQHF.

This clonotype was recorded at least ten times. The chain employs TRBV15 and TRBJ2-1; D may be TRBD2 (6 bases). CDR1 and CDR2 (germline): LNHNV, YYDKDF (reference sequence). V lost 0 bases and J lost 12, with 12 bases in between. This CDR3 contains 13 residues. The CDR3 spells CATSRDILGGQFF. The CDR3 nucleotides read TGTGCCACCAGCAGAGATATTCTGGGGGGGCAGTTCTTC.

Only a few counts were recorded for this clonotype. One base away lies a much larger clone, so this may be a sequencing read error. The gene calls are TRBV6-5 and TRBJ1-5, with D perhaps matching TRBD1 (5 bases). With 2 bases removed from V and 2 bases from J, the gap between germline ends came to 13 bases. This CDR3 spans 16 amino acids. Germline lookup yields CDR1 MNHEY and CDR2 SVGAGI. CDR3 in amino acids: CASSYPRGGGNQPQHF. CDR3 sequence (DNA): TGTGCCAGCAGTTACCCCCGCGGGGGGGGCAATCAGCCCCAGCATTTT.

This clonotype was recorded many times. V and J are TRBV12-5 and TRBJ2-1; D uncertain. Germline CDR1 LGHNT, CDR2 FRNRAP. CDR3 length: 18 residues. The V gene lost 2 bases and the J gene lost 8 bases, with 25 bases spanning the gap. The CDR3 nucleotides are TGTGCTAGTGGTTTGAACGTCGGAAGGCGTCGAACCGAGGATGAGCAGTTCTTC. Protein sequence: CASGLNVGRRRTEDEQFF.

This clonotype was seen many times. J is TRBJ1-4 and V is TRBV30; 7 bases match TRBD1. Germline V gene data show CDR1 as GTSNPN and CDR2 as SVGIG (reference sequence). The CDR3 spans 14 residues. The J segment lost 3 bases and the V segment lost 3 bases, leaving 4 bases of the junction unmatched. The CDR3 sequence is CAWRAGTANEKLFF. The DNA for the CDR3 is TGTGCCTGGAGGGCCGGGACAGCTAATGAAAAACTGTTTTTT.

This clonotype was counted at least ten times. The chain couples TRBV30 to TRBJ1-1; no firm D call. V was trimmed by 4 bases and J by 8 bases, leaving 14 bases between them. CDR1 is GTSNPN, CDR2 SVGIG, per germline (reference sequence). The CDR3 sequence is 12 residues long. DNA of the CDR3: TGTGCCTGGACAGTTCATCCTCGGGAAGCTTTCTTT. Its translation: CAWTVHPREAFF.

This clonotype showed up many times. The rearrangement joins TRBV2 to TRBJ1-5; D call uncertain. Trimming left V 3 bases short and J 5 bases short, with 8 bases between. The CDR3 extends over 13 amino acids. Germline V gene sequence: CDR1 SNHLY, CDR2 FYNNEI. CDR3 nucleotide sequence: TGTGCCAGCAGTGAGGCAGAATATCAGCCCCAGCATTTT. Translated, it gives CASSEAEYQPQHF.

On this clonotype itself: A much larger clone lies a single base off, so this may be a read error. The chain links TRBV6-2 or TRBV6-3 to TRBJ1-5, with a tentative D call TRBD1 (6 bases). The CDR3 consists of 15 residues. Trimming cost V 8 bases and J 11 bases, with 25 bases left between them. Germline values: CDR1 MNHEY, CDR2 SVGEGT. The CDR3 coding sequence is TGTGCCAGCGGCTCCCGGGACATACGGGTGGGGGCCCAGCATTTT. It translates to CASGSRDIRVGAQHF.

This clonotype was observed at least ten times. The V gene is TRBV12-3 or TRBV12-4, the J gene TRBJ1-4; 7 bases fit TRBD1. The CDR3 spans 13 residues. V was clipped by 3 bases and J by 7 bases; unmatched bases: 2. The CDR3 protein is CASSLRQGEKLFF. The DNA of the CDR3 is TGTGCCAGCAGTTTGCGACAGGGTGAAAAACTGTTTTTT.

V usage is TRBV5-6 and J usage is TRBJ2-7, with 8 bases matching TRBD1. The trim removed 3 bases at V and 6 bases at J, leaving 11 bases unmatched. The CDR3 is 15 amino acids. Germline-derived CDR1 and CDR2 are SGHDT and YYEEEE. Here the CDR3 DNA reads TGTGCCAGCAGCTGGAGCGCCAGGGGGCAAGGCGAGCAGTACTTC. It codes for CASSWSARGQGEQYF.

V is TRBV24-1 and J is TRBJ2-3; D not certain. V lost 3 bases, J lost 1 base, and 7 bases lay in between. CDR1 is KGHDR, CDR2 SFDVKD, per germline. CDR3 length: 14 residues. CDR3 region: CATSDGGGTDTQYF. In DNA form, the CDR3 reads TGTGCCACCAGTGATGGTGGGGGCACAGATACGCAGTATTTT.

This clonotype was seen many times. This CDR3 is CASSFRVLPNHGYTF. As DNA, the CDR3 is TGTGCCAGCAGCTTCCGGGTCCTACCCAACCATGGCTACACCTTC. This chain joins TRBV7-2 and TRBJ1-2; D remains ambiguous. This CDR3 region has 15 residues. The ends were cut back, 3 bases at V and 6 bases at J, with 17 bases in the middle. Germline V gives CDR1 SGHTA, CDR2 FQGNSA.

Many counts were recorded for this clonotype. The chain links TRBV29-1 to TRBJ2-7; perhaps TRBD1 as D (6 bases). V was cut by 5 bases and J by 4 bases, with 21 bases left in between. This CDR3 has 15 residues. Per germline, CDR1 SQVTM and CDR2 ANQGSEA. CDR3 in amino acids: CSVLDLQGDRYEQYF. DNA for the CDR3: TGCAGCGTTCTTGACCTACAGGGTGATAGGTACGAGCAGTACTTC.

This clonotype was seen repeatedly, ten times or more. V and J are TRBV7-8 and TRBJ1-5, with 11 bases lining up with TRBD1. Germline trimming cut 0 bases from V and 5 bases from J; bases unmatched to any gene: 3. From germline, CDR1 is SGHVS and CDR2 FQNEAQ. This CDR3 is 16 amino acids long. CDR3 loop: CASSLARTGGDQPQHF. DNA of the CDR3: TGTGCCAGCAGCTTAGCGAGGACAGGGGGCGATCAGCCCCAGCATTTT.

This clonotype came up many times. The V call is TRBV27, the J call TRBJ2-1; possible D gene TRBD2, 6 bases. This CDR3 is built from 15 residues. V was cut by 3 bases and J by 8 bases, with 17 bases left in between. CDR1 and CDR2 (germline): MNHEY, SMNVEV (reference sequence). CDR3 DNA: TGTGCCAGCAGTTTCGGGAGCCGGGTAGGGGATGAGCAGTTCTTC. Protein product: CASSFGSRVGDEQFF.

This clonotype has a count of ten or more. The chain carries TRBV19 and TRBJ2-3; D is ambiguous. V was clipped by 3 bases and J by 2 bases, with 9 bases between them. CDR1 and CDR2 from the germline V gene are LNHDA and SQIVND (reference sequence). The CDR3 runs to 14 residues. CDR3 nucleotide sequence: TGTGCCAGTAGTATTTCACAGAACACAGATACGCAGTATTTT. Protein: CASSISQNTDTQYF.

This clonotype showed up many times. The chain employs TRBV6-2 or TRBV6-3 and TRBJ2-7; 7 positions agree with TRBD2. V lost 4 bases and J lost 2; bases outside the gene matches: 8. Germline V CDR1 and CDR2: MNHEY, SVGEGT. The CDR3 is made up of 15 amino acids. The CDR3 nucleotides read TGTGCCAGCAGTTCCTGGCGGGGGAAACCCTACGAGCAGTACGTC. It encodes CASSSWRGKPYEQYV.

On this clonotype itself: One junction end does not reproduce the germline sequence, and a read error may be involved. The rearrangement links TRBV7-2 to TRBJ2-3; D gene uncertain. The germline V gene encodes CDR1 SGHTA and CDR2 FQGNSA. There are 11 residues in the CDR3. For the CDR3, the DNA is TGTGCCAGCAGCCTGACCGATACGCGGTATTTT. This translates into CASSLTDTRYF.